This T cell receptor beta chain was sequenced during a study of tissue T cells after allogeneic stem cell transplantation. As concerns this clone: Its antigen is as yet unknown.

TCRdb's copy holds only in-frame clones and misses some; the assay was immunoSEQ multiplex PCR. The table lists approximately 6,500 clones, around 62% of them singletons, with approximately 14% in the top ten. The study's findings and limits: This small cohort was clinically heterogeneous, and sampling depth was a limitation.

V shed 8 bases and J shed 0 bases, with 1 base lying between them. The CDR3 is 9 amino acids. Looked up from germline, CDR1 is SQVTM and CDR2 is ANQGSEA. V usage is TRBV29-1 and J usage is TRBJ1-1, with D unclear. The receptor was isolated from a woman aged 18-49 years with breast cancer. The specimen was duodenum tissue, collected at autopsy. CDR3 amino acids: CSMNTEAFF. The CDR3 DNA is TGCAGCATGAACACTGAAGCTTTCTTT.